This is a list of T cell receptor beta chains from one sample in a study of blood T cells in healthy people across ages. TCRdb passed the 5' RACE reads through MiXCR, listing each CDR3 protein once. The sample has over 1,500,000 distinct CDR3 sequences; around 42% are singletons. The sample was blood. The receptors shown here come from a human donor in good health. Each CDR3 is given with its conserved first and last residue. D genes are given only for firm matches. Rows may omit the clone size; those that give it use once, few, many or a size class.

V gene: TRBV5-1; D gene: NA; clone size: few; J gene: TRBJ1-5; CDR3 protein: CASSLLGGVSNQPQHF; CDR3 DNA: TGCGCCAGCAGCTTGCTAGGGGGGGTTTCCAATCAGCCCCAGCATTTT
V gene: TRBV9; D gene: NA; clone size: NA; J gene: TRBJ1-1; CDR3 protein: CVSSVGGNTEAFF; CDR3 DNA: TGTGTCAGCAGCGTTGGGGGGAACACTGAAGCTTTCTTT
V gene: TRBV12-3/TRBV12-4; D gene: NA; clone size: NA; J gene: TRBJ1-5; CDR3 protein: CASARGSNSNQPQHF; CDR3 DNA: TGTGCCAGCGCGAGGGGGAGCAATAGCAATCAGCCCCAGCATTTT
V gene: TRBV20-1; D gene: TRBD2; clone size: NA; J gene: TRBJ2-1; CDR3 protein: CSALVLGLAVNEQFF; CDR3 DNA: TGCAGTGCCCTCGTCCTGGGACTAGCGGTTAATGAGCAGTTCTTC
V gene: TRBV4-3; D gene: NA; clone size: NA; J gene: TRBJ1-1; CDR3 protein: CASSQDWGADTEAFF; CDR3 DNA: TGCGCCAGCAGCCAAGATTGGGGGGCGGACACTGAAGCTTTCTTT
V gene: TRBV2; D gene: NA; clone size: once; J gene: TRBJ1-2; CDR3 protein: CASSGQKNGYTF; CDR3 DNA: TGTGCCAGCAGTGGCCAGAAAAATGGCTACACCTTC
V gene: TRBV24-1; D gene: NA; clone size: NA; J gene: TRBJ1-2; CDR3 protein: CATSDPKQGANYGYTF; CDR3 DNA: TGTGCCACCAGTGACCCCAAACAGGGAGCTAACTATGGCTACACCTTC
V gene: TRBV10-3; D gene: TRBD2; clone size: many; J gene: TRBJ2-1; CDR3 protein: CAISEYERGYNEQFF; CDR3 DNA: TGTGCCATCAGTGAGTACGAGCGGGGGTACAATGAGCAGTTCTTC
V gene: TRBV9; D gene: TRBD1; clone size: NA; J gene: TRBJ1-2; CDR3 protein: CASSTTTGGGSDGYTF; CDR3 DNA: TGTGCCAGCAGCACGACGACAGGGGGCGGTTCCGATGGCTACACCTTC
V gene: TRBV9; D gene: TRBD1; clone size: few; J gene: TRBJ1-1; CDR3 protein: CASSARTGGTEAFF; CDR3 DNA: TGTGCCAGCAGCGCCCGGACAGGGGGGACTGAAGCTTTCTTT
V gene: TRBV5-1; D gene: TRBD1; clone size: NA; J gene: TRBJ2-7; CDR3 protein: CASGAIRGPGYEQYF; CDR3 DNA: TGCGCCAGCGGCGCCATCAGGGGGCCGGGTTACGAGCAGTACTTC
V gene: TRBV20-1; D gene: NA; clone size: NA; J gene: TRBJ1-5; CDR3 protein: CSAVEGANQPQHF; CDR3 DNA: TGCAGTGCTGTGGAGGGCGCCAATCAGCCCCAGCATTTT
V gene: TRBV24-1; D gene: TRBD1; clone size: NA; J gene: TRBJ2-1; CDR3 protein: CATSDFLQGANYNGQFF; CDR3 DNA: TGTGCCACCAGTGATTTTCTTCAGGGGGCGAACTACAATGGGCAGTTCTTC